This T cell receptor beta chain was retrieved from a study of shared clonotypes between healthy human individuals. About this clone itself: Its antigen remains unknown.

Whole-study findings and limits: Large sequencing depth failed to make sorted-subset sequencing complete, rarefaction showed. On the whole, naive subsets had larger estimated richness than memory subsets had.

The CDR3 is made up of 17 amino acids. Trimming took 1 base from V and 1 from J; bases not matched to a gene: 4. The germline CDR1 and CDR2 sequences are KGHSH and LQKENI. Sorted-subset replicate PCR reactions contained 200 ng DNA, corresponding to approximately 30,000 T cell genomes. The protocol was immunoSEQ multiplex PCR, while the TCRdb copy is restricted to in-frame clones and leaves out a portion. The table lists over 850,000 clones, around 78% of them singletons. Input material: memory CD4+ T cells from PBMCs. This sample's subset: CD45RA-negative fraction. The clonotype was recovered from a man aged 18 to 30 in good health. Some clones in this sample may be carry-over from other donors' samples. V usage is TRBV18 and J usage is TRBJ2-1; 10 nucleotides match TRBD2. The CDR3 sequence is CASSPLAGGQSYNEQFF. CDR3 DNA sequence: TGTGCCAGCTCACCACTAGCGGGAGGACAATCCTACAATGAGCAGTTCTTC.